This T cell receptor (beta chain) is drawn from a study of early T cells in non-severe SARS-CoV-2 infection. TCRdb reprocessed the 5' RACE reads via MiXCR and lists one record per CDR3 protein. This table holds tens of thousands of distinct CDR3 sequences, about an eighth found once. The J segment lost 7 bases and the V segment lost 11 bases, leaving 7 bases of the junction unmatched. Per the germline V gene, CDR1 is ENHRY and CDR2 is SYGVKD. The CDR3 runs 13 residues. This specimen consisted of whole blood, obtained at baseline. The source is an adult who was a healthcare worker with PCR-confirmed SARS-CoV-2 infection or an uninfected control (not recorded which). The chain combines TRBV10-3 with TRBJ2-2, with 10 bases matching TRBD1. The CDR3 DNA reads TGTGCCGTCTGGACAGGGGGAATCGGGGAGCTGTTTTTT. It specifies CAVWTGGIGELFF.